A selection of T cell receptor beta chains follows, all from one sample in a study of CD8+ T cells in alopecia areata. TCRdb's copy holds only in-frame clones and misses some; the assay was immunoSEQ multiplex PCR. The sample contains approximately 58,000 clones, roughly 40% of which appear only once. The source material was NKG2D-low CD8+ T cells sorted from blood. The receptors derive from a human donor with alopecia areata. Each CDR3 is given with its conserved first and last residue.

V	J	CDR3
TRBV30	TRBJ1-2	CAWRQGASNYGYTF
TRBV27	TRBJ2-7	CASSSPEGRGSYEQYF
TRBV29-1	TRBJ1-2	CSVVRGNYGYTF
TRBV29-1	TRBJ2-1	CSVASGSRLYNEQFF
TRBV4-1	TRBJ2-1	CASSQELAGAWNEQFF
TRBV5-6	TRBJ2-3	CASSPGVNTQYF
TRBV29-1	TRBJ2-1	CSVLLPARSHEQFF
TRBV5-4	TRBJ1-2	CASSGNAGGRYGYTF
TRBV6-6	TRBJ2-2	CASSYGTRGNTGELFF
TRBV4-2	TRBJ2-5	CASSQEYSATKETQYF
TRBV4-3	TRBJ2-1	CASSRDYNEQFF
TRBV18	TRBJ2-7	CASSPDGTYEQYF
TRBV28	TRBJ1-1	CAIREINTEAFF
TRBV9	TRBJ2-2	CASQTGGATAGELFF
TRBV7-2	TRBJ2-7	CASSSGGWELGLYEQYF
TRBV13	TRBJ2-6	CASSLGSGAGANVLTF
TRBV13	TRBJ1-5	CASSLGTGNQPQHF
TRBV13	TRBJ2-1	CASSFSRRLAGYNEQFF
TRBV7-2	TRBJ2-5	CASSPGQGRIETQYF
TRBV13	TRBJ2-7	CASSLSALSYEQYF
TRBV20-1	TRBJ2-1	CSASGGDEQFF
TRBV5-6	TRBJ2-7	CASTGGRGYEQYF
TRBV7-8	TRBJ2-3	CASSSETGPLKFTDTQYF
TRBV7-9	TRBJ2-4	CASSFGKNIQYF
TRBV7-8	TRBJ2-3	CASSLAVPTDTQYF
TRBV2	TRBJ1-4	CASREWSSSLFF